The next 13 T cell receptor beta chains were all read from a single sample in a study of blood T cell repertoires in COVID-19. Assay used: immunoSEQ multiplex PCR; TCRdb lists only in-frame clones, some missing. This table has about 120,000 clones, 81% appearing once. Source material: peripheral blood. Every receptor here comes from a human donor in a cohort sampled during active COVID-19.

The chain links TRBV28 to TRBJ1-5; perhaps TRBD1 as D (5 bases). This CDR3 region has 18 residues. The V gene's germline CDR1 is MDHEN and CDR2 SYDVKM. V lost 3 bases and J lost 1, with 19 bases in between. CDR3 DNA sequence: TGTGCCAGCAGTTTCCGCCCCCGGACACCGGTGAGCAATCAGCCCCAGCATTTT. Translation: CASSFRPRTPVSNQPQHF.

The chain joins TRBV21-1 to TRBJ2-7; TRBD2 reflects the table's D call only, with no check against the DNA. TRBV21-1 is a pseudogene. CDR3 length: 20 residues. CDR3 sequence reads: CASSKAPGGGEGDYPYEQYF. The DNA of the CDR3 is TGTGCCAGCAGCAAAGCCCCGGGAGGGGGCGAAGGTGATTATCCGTACGAGCAGTACTTC.

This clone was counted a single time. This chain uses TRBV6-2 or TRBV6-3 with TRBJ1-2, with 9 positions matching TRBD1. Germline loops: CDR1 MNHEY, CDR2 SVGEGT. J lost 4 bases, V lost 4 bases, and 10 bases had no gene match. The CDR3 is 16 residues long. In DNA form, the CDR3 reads TGTGCCAGCAGTTCCCTCCCGGGACAGGGATCCTATGGCTACACCTTC. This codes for CASSSLPGQGSYGYTF.

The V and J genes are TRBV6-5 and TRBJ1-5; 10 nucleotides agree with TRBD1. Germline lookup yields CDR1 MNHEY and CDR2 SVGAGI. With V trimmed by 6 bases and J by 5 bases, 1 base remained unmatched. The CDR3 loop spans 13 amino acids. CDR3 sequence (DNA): TGTGCCAGCAGGGGACAGGGGCATCAGCCCCAGCATTTT. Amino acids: CASRGQGHQPQHF.

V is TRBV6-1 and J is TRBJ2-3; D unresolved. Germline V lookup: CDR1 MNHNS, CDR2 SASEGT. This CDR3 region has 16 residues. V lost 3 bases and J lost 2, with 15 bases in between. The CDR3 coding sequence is TGTGCCAGCAGTGATATCCCCCTCCTACTCACAGATACGCAGTATTTT. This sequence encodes CASSDIPLLLTDTQYF.

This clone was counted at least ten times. The CDR3 DNA reads TGCGCCAGCAGCCCCCCCGACAGGGAACCCATCTCTGGAAACACCATATATTTT. It is translated as CASSPPDREPISGNTIYF. This chain joins TRBV4-1 and TRBJ1-3; 7 positions match TRBD1. With V trimmed by 4 bases and J by 0 bases, 12 bases remained unmatched. The CDR3 is 18 amino acids. Germline lookup yields CDR1 MGHRA and CDR2 YSYEKL.

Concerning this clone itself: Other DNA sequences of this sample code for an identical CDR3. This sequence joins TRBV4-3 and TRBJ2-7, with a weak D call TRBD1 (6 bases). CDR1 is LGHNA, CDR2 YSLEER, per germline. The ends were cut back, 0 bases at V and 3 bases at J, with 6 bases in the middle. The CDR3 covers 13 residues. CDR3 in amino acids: CASSQDRGYEQYF. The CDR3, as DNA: TGCGCCAGCAGCCAAGACAGGGGCTACGAGCAGTACTTC.

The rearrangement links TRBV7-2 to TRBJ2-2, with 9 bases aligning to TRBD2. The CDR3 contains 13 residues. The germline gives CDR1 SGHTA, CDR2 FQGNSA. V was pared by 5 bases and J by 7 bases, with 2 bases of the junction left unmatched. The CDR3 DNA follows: TGTGCCAGCAGCCCTAGCGGGAACGGGGAGCTGTTTTTT. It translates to CASSPSGNGELFF.

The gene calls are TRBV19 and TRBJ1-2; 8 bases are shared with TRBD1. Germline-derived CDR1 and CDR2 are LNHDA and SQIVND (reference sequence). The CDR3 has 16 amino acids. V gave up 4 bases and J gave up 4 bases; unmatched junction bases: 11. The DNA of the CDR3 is TGTGCCAGTAGTAGGATCGGGGACAGGCTCCTCTATGGCTACACCTTC. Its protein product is CASSRIGDRLLYGYTF.

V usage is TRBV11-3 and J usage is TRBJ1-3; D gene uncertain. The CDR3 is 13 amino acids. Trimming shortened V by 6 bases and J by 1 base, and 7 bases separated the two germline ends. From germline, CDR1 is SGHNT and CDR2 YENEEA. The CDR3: CASRTGSGNTIYF. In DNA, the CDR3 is TGTGCCAGCAGAACGGGGTCTGGAAACACCATATATTTT.

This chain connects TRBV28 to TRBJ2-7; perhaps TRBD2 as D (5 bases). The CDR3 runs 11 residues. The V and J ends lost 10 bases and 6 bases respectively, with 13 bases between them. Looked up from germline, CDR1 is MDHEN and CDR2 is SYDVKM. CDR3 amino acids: CATTSLGEQYF. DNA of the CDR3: TGTGCCACCACTAGTCTTGGCGAGCAGTACTTC.

CDR3 residues: CASSLSTGVYEQYF. The DNA of the CDR3 is TGTGCCAGCAGCTTATCTACAGGGGTCTACGAGCAGTACTTC. The V gene is TRBV7-3, the J gene TRBJ2-7; 7 bases fit TRBD1. Trimming took 2 bases from V and 3 from J; bases not matched to a gene: 4. The V gene's germline CDR1 is SGHTA and CDR2 FQGTGA. There are 14 residues in the CDR3.

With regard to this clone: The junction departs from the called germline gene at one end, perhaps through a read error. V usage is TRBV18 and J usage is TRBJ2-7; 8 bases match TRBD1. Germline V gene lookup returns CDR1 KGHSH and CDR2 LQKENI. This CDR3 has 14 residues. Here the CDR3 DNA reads TGTGCCAGCTCTCCACAGGGGGAATATTACGAGCAGTACTTC. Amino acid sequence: CASSPQGEYYEQYF.